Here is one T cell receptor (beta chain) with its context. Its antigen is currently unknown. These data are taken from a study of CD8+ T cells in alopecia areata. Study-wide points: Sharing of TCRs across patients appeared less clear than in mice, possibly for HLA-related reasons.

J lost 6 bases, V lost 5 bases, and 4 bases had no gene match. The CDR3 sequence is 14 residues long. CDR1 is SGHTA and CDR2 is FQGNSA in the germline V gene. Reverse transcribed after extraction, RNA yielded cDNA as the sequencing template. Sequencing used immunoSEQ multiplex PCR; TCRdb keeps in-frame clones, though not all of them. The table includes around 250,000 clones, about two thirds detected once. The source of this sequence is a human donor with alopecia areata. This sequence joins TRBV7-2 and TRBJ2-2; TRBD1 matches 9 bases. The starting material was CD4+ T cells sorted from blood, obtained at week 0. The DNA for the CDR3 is TGTGCCAGCAGCGGCCGGGACAGGGCCGGGGAGCTGTTTTTT. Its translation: CASSGRDRAGELFF.